The 18 T cell receptor beta chains given below trace back to one sample, sequenced in a study of T-cell reconstitution after alpha-beta-depleted transplantation in children. During its preparation, the TCRbeta library received unique molecular identifiers. Via MiXCR, TCRdb re-called the PCR reads, giving one row per CDR3 protein. Of about a million distinct CDR3 sequences in the sample, roughly 29% were seen once. The input for sequencing was PBMCs, mostly from graft donor cells, taken 360 days after TCRalphabeta/CD19-depleted stem cell transplant. The receptors derive from a boy younger than two who had a stem cell transplant for SCID, so the T cells may come from the graft donor.

The CDR3 region is CAITGGLGYEQYF. As DNA, the CDR3 is TGTGCCATCACGGGGGGACTAGGCTACGAGCAGTACTTC. The rearrangement uses TRBV10-3 and TRBJ2-7; 8 bases line up with TRBD2. CDR1 is ENHRY, CDR2 SYGVKD, per germline. CDR3 size: 13 residues. J was trimmed by 3 bases and V by 7 bases; bases with no gene match: 5.

This clonotype has a handful of counts. The chain employs TRBV4-1 and TRBJ2-1, with D uncertain. This CDR3 spans 15 amino acids. Germline V gene lookup returns CDR1 MGHRA and CDR2 YSYEKL. V dropped 5 bases and J dropped 2 bases, with 13 bases sitting between them. CDR3 nucleotides: TGCGCCAGCAGCGTCATGTTTCCCCCCTACAATGAGCAGTTCTTC. As protein: CASSVMFPPYNEQFF.

This clonotype rates as medium-sized. The chain employs TRBV4-2 and TRBJ2-3, with 10 nucleotides matching TRBD2. The trim removed 6 bases at V and 4 bases at J, leaving 10 bases unmatched. Germline CDR1 LGHNA, CDR2 YNFKEQ. The CDR3 loop spans 16 amino acids. The CDR3 region is CASSKAGTSDADTQYF. The CDR3 DNA reads as TGTGCCAGCAGTAAGGCGGGGACTAGCGACGCAGATACGCAGTATTTT.

This clonotype was counted only a few times. This CDR3 reads CASSENRGTDTQYF. The CDR3 coding sequence is TGTGCCAGCAGTGAAAACCGGGGCACAGATACGCAGTATTTT. V is TRBV2 and J is TRBJ2-3; D call uncertain. The germline V gene encodes CDR1 SNHLY and CDR2 FYNNEI. This CDR3 is 14 amino acids long. V lost 2 bases and J 1 base, leaving 7 bases between the germline ends.

This clonotype came up many times. The chain employs TRBV12-3 or TRBV12-4 and TRBJ1-1; 8 bases align to TRBD1. This CDR3 spans 13 amino acids. J gave up 4 bases and V 5 bases, and 3 bases lay outside the gene matches. Written as DNA, the CDR3 is TGTGCCAGCAGTCCACAGGGGGGCACTGAAGCTTTCTTT. This gives the protein CASSPQGGTEAFF.

The rearrangement uses TRBV27 and TRBJ1-1, with D perhaps matching TRBD1 (5 bases). Germline CDR1 and CDR2: MNHEY and SMNVEV (reference sequence). The CDR3 sequence is 14 residues long. V lost 6 bases and J 6 bases, leaving 17 bases between the germline ends. CDR3 in DNA: TGTGCCAGCAGGTACAGTGGGGGTTTGGCTGAAGCTTTCTTT. Its protein is CASRYSGGLAEAFF.

This clonotype has more than one count but fewer than ten. The rearrangement uses TRBV7-2 and TRBJ1-4; 7 nucleotides match TRBD1. This CDR3 comprises 14 residues. J was trimmed by 7 bases and V by 2 bases; bases with no gene match: 4. Germline V lookup: CDR1 SGHTA, CDR2 FQGNSA. The DNA of the CDR3 is TGTGCCAGCAGCTTAAGGGGGCAGGGTGAAAAACTGTTTTTT. Protein sequence: CASSLRGQGEKLFF.

This clonotype was recorded a few times. This chain joins TRBV6-5 and TRBJ2-5; 11 bases match TRBD1. The CDR3 extends over 18 amino acids. V gave up 0 bases and J gave up 1 base; unmatched junction bases: 7. The germline V gene has CDR1 MNHEY and CDR2 SVGAGI. CDR3 sequence: CASSYSIGTGGPQETQYF. CDR3 DNA sequence: TGTGCCAGCAGTTACTCAATCGGGACAGGGGGTCCCCAAGAGACCCAGTACTTC.

The sample holds a few counts of this clonotype. V is TRBV12-3 or TRBV12-4 and J is TRBJ2-1; D is possibly TRBD1 or TRBD2 (5 bases each). V was shortened by 3 bases and J by 5 bases, with 20 bases between the two germline ends. The CDR3 spans 17 residues. The CDR3 is CASSFGPSRDVDNEQFF. CDR3 bases: TGTGCCAGCAGTTTCGGGCCCTCACGGGACGTAGACAATGAGCAGTTCTTC.

The table lists this clonotype with a few counts. The chain is built from TRBV28 and TRBJ2-5, with D maybe TRBD1 (5 bases). Germline-derived CDR1 and CDR2 are MDHEN and SYDVKM. Trimming left V 3 bases short and J 5 bases short, with 16 bases between. There are 15 residues in the CDR3. CDR3 residues: CASSFSRTPHETQYF. Written as DNA, the CDR3 is TGTGCCAGCAGTTTTTCTAGGACACCCCATGAGACCCAGTACTTC.

V usage is TRBV2 and J usage is TRBJ2-7; TRBD1 is a possible D gene (6 bases). Germline V CDR1 and CDR2: SNHLY, FYNNEI. CDR3 size: 14 residues. V lost 6 bases and J lost 7, with 19 bases in between. The CDR3 nucleotides are TGTGCCAGCAGGGGACATGGGGTCGAGGGGGAGCAGTACTTC. This sequence encodes CASRGHGVEGEQYF.

V gene TRBV4-2 combines with J gene TRBJ2-2; D is undetermined. Per the germline V gene, CDR1 is LGHNA and CDR2 is YNFKEQ. V lost 0 bases to trimming and J lost 6 bases, with 8 bases between them. This CDR3 region has 14 residues. CDR3 residues: CASSQDRLSGELFF. The CDR3 DNA reads as TGTGCCAGCAGCCAAGACCGGTTATCCGGGGAGCTGTTTTTT.

Points on this clonotype: One base away lies a much larger clone, so this may be a sequencing read error. V usage is TRBV20-1 and J usage is TRBJ1-1; D unclear. The V gene's germline CDR1 is DFQATT and CDR2 SNEGSKA (reference sequence). The CDR3 runs to 12 residues. V lost 3 bases, J lost 0 bases, and 5 bases lay in between. The CDR3 DNA sequence: TGCAGTGCTAGTCAGATGAACACTGAAGCTTTCTTT. Translated: CSASQMNTEAFF.

The DNA of the CDR3 is TGTGCCAGCAGCGCAGCGGGGAGCACAGATACGCAGTATTTT. It is translated as CASSAAGSTDTQYF. The chain couples TRBV9 to TRBJ2-3, with 7 positions matching TRBD2. Per germline, CDR1 SGDLS and CDR2 YYNGEE. The length of the CDR3 is 14 residues. J was trimmed by 0 bases and V by 3 bases; bases with no gene match: 1. Full variable domain (missing parts from reference TRBV9 and TRBJ2-3): DSGVTQTPKHLITATGQRVTLRCSPRSGDLSVYWYQQSLDQGLQFLIQYYNGEERAKGNILERFSAQQFPDLHSELNLSSLELGDSALYFCASSAAGSTDTQYFGPGTRLTVL.

This clonotype was counted ten times or more. The chain links TRBV10-3 to TRBJ2-7, with TRBD1 as a possible D gene (6 bases). Germline V gene sequence: CDR1 ENHRY, CDR2 SYGVKD. V was pared by 11 bases and J by 0 bases, with 20 bases between. The CDR3 covers 15 residues. CDR3 nucleotide sequence: TGTGCCGCCGGCCCGGACAGACCGTTCTCCTACGAGCAGTACTTC. Translating it yields CAAGPDRPFSYEQYF.

The chain employs TRBV5-1 and TRBJ2-7; D might be TRBD1 (6 bases). V lost 0 bases and J 3 bases, leaving 10 bases between the germline ends. Looked up from germline, CDR1 is SGHRS and CDR2 is YFSETQ. This CDR3 contains 14 residues. In DNA, the CDR3 is TGCGCCAGCAGCTTGGGGGGGCCCAACTACGAGCAGTACTTC. Its translation is CASSLGGPNYEQYF.

The chain joins TRBV7-9 to TRBJ1-1; 7 positions agree with TRBD1. Trimming removed 5 bases from V and 4 bases from J; junction bases left unmatched: 10. Germline-derived CDR1 and CDR2 are SEHNR and FQNEAQ (reference sequence). The CDR3 has 15 residues. CDR3 region: CASSRTGAVGTEAFF. The CDR3 coding sequence is TGTGCCAGCAGCAGAACAGGGGCGGTAGGCACTGAAGCTTTCTTT.

The chain links TRBV12-3 or TRBV12-4 to TRBJ2-1; tentatively, D is TRBD2 (5 bases). The CDR3 contains 10 residues. V lost 5 bases and J 9 bases, leaving 5 bases between the germline ends. The CDR3 coding sequence is TGTGCCAGCAGTGCGGGTGAGCAGTTCTTC. Protein sequence: CASSAGEQFF.